A single sample gave rise to the 5 T cell receptor beta chains below, sequenced in a study of T cell responses to AZD1222 COVID-19 vaccine. Libraries were prepared by immunoSEQ multiplex PCR; TCRdb keeps only in-frame clonotypes and omits some of them. Of approximately 99,000 clones in the sample, about 86% were seen once. Sequenced here: peripheral blood, sampled on day 0 of AZD1222 vaccination. These TCRs come from an adult in good health.

The V gene is TRBV6-5, the J gene TRBJ1-3; a possible D gene is TRBD1 (5 bases). The germline V gene has CDR1 MNHEY and CDR2 SVGAGI. The CDR3 is 13 amino acids. With 6 bases removed from V and 4 bases from J, the gap between germline ends came to 10 bases. CDR3 region: CASSLRGGNTIYF. For the CDR3, the DNA is TGTGCCAGCAGCCTACGGGGGGGAAACACCATATATTTT.

V usage is TRBV28 and J usage is TRBJ1-2; 7 nucleotides agree with TRBD1. Trimming took 5 bases from V and 6 from J; bases not matched to a gene: 9. Germline values: CDR1 MDHEN, CDR2 SYDVKM. The CDR3 is made up of 14 amino acids. The DNA for the CDR3 is TGTGCCAGCAGTACCCCTGGACAGGCCGATGGCTACACCTTC. Translated, it gives CASSTPGQADGYTF.

V is TRBV21-1 and J is TRBJ1-2. TRBV21-1 is marked as a pseudogene. The CDR3 loop spans 15 amino acids. CDR3: CASSRKPSVDYGYTF. CDR3 bases: TGTGCCAGCAGCAGAAAACCCAGCGTGGACTATGGCTACACCTTC.

This chain connects TRBV30 to TRBJ1-1; a weak D match, TRBD1 (5 bases). The CDR3 is 12 amino acids. The V and J ends lost 1 base and 4 bases respectively, with 7 bases between them. Germline-derived CDR1 and CDR2 are GTSNPN and SVGIG (reference sequence). The CDR3 DNA follows: TGTGCCTGGAGTGATGGGGGCACTGAAGCTTTCTTT. Amino acids: CAWSDGGTEAFF.

This clone was counted a few times. The chain joins TRBV18 to TRBJ1-4, with TRBD1 as a possible D gene (6 bases). The CDR3 is made up of 16 amino acids. V lost 3 bases and J lost 7, with 18 bases in between. Germline V lookup: CDR1 KGHSH, CDR2 LQKENI. The CDR3 spells CASSPSLGAGGEKLFF. CDR3 coding DNA: TGTGCCAGCTCACCTTCCTTGGGGGCCGGGGGTGAAAAACTGTTTTTT.